These 30 T cell receptor beta chains were sequenced from one sample in a study of shared clonotypes between healthy human individuals. Here immunoSEQ multiplex PCR was the method, and the copy in TCRdb shows in-frame clones only, minus some. The sample lists some 1,600,000 clones; approximately 98% were seen once. The source material was naive CD4+ T cells sorted from blood. Subset here: CD45RA+ positively selected. All receptors derive from a young man in good health.

This sequence joins TRBV7-2 and TRBJ2-7, with 9 bases identical to TRBD2. Unmatched junction bases numbered 4, after V lost 1 base and J lost 3 bases. The germline V gene has CDR1 SGHTA and CDR2 FQGNSA. The CDR3 is 15 amino acids. This chain's CDR3 is CASSLVDSGSYEQYF. For the CDR3, the DNA is TGTGCCAGCAGCTTAGTCGATAGCGGGAGCTACGAGCAGTACTTC.

The chain joins TRBV27 to TRBJ2-1; weak D call: TRBD2 (6 bases). V was clipped by 4 bases and J by 9 bases, with 19 bases between them. There are 15 residues in the CDR3. The germline CDR1 and CDR2 sequences are MNHEY and SMNVEV (reference sequence). CDR3 DNA: TGTGCCAGCAGTTACCTTCGAGATGCGGGGTCTGAGCAGTTCTTC. The encoded protein is CASSYLRDAGSEQFF.

In this sample, this clone turned up once. This sequence joins TRBV29-1 and TRBJ2-5, with 7 bases aligning to TRBD2. This CDR3 has 13 residues. CDR1 and CDR2 (germline): SQVTM, ANQGSEA. The trim removed 7 bases at V and 5 bases at J, leaving 10 bases unmatched. CDR3 in DNA: TGCAGCGCGCTAGCGGCCGGAGGTGAGACCCAGTACTTC. Amino acid sequence: CSALAAGGETQYF.

V and J are TRBV5-1 and TRBJ2-3, with a weak D call TRBD2 (5 bases). The ends were cut back, 6 bases at V and 2 bases at J, with 10 bases in the middle. CDR1 is SGHRS and CDR2 is YFSETQ in the germline V gene. The CDR3 runs 13 residues. CDR3 amino acids: CASTEGNTDTQYF. Here the CDR3 DNA reads TGCGCCAGCACCGAGGGTAACACAGATACGCAGTATTTT.

The chain employs TRBV20-1 and TRBJ1-1, with 8 bases matching TRBD1. The V gene's germline CDR1 is DFQATT and CDR2 SNEGSKA (reference sequence). This CDR3 is built from 10 residues. CDR3 sequence reads: CRTQGALAFF. For the CDR3, the DNA is TGCAGAACCCAGGGGGCCCTGGCTTTCTTT.

J is TRBJ1-2 and V is TRBV27; D remains unclear. This CDR3 has 14 amino acids. The V and J ends lost 6 bases and 7 bases respectively, with 18 bases between them. Germline V lookup: CDR1 MNHEY, CDR2 SMNVEV (reference sequence). CDR3 in amino acids: CASSPNDVNSGYTF. The CDR3, as DNA: TGTGCCAGCAGCCCAAATGACGTAAACAGTGGCTACACCTTC.

V is TRBV20-1 and J is TRBJ2-3; D remains unclear. The V end was cut by 7 bases, the J end by 10 bases, with 12 bases between. Per the germline V gene, CDR1 is DFQATT and CDR2 is SNEGSKA (reference sequence). This CDR3 has 10 amino acids. Here the CDR3 DNA reads TGCAGTGTGCCCACCCCTGCGCAGTATTTT. Protein sequence: CSVPTPAQYF.

The J gene is TRBJ2-7, the V gene TRBV20-1; D possibly corresponds to TRBD1 (6 bases). Trimming stripped 8 bases from V and 7 bases from J, with 15 bases between. Germline V lookup: CDR1 DFQATT, CDR2 SNEGSKA (reference sequence). This CDR3 comprises 11 residues. The CDR3 DNA is TGCAGTTCAGGGGACCCTCTGGAGCAGTACTTC. It yields the protein CSSGDPLEQYF.

The rearrangement uses TRBV9 and TRBJ2-2, with D uncertain. This CDR3 has 15 residues. The germline V gene encodes CDR1 SGDLS and CDR2 YYNGEE. V was cut by 3 bases and J by 5 bases, with 14 bases left in between. CDR3 residues: CASSALNLGTGELFF. The CDR3 DNA reads TGTGCCAGCAGCGCCCTGAACCTGGGAACCGGGGAGCTGTTTTTT.

The CDR3, as DNA: TGTGCCAGCAGCTTGGCTTTAGATCAGCCCCAGCATTTT. It encodes CASSLALDQPQHF. The rearrangement uses TRBV5-8 and TRBJ1-5; D remains unclear. This CDR3 spans 13 amino acids. V gave up 0 bases and J gave up 5 bases, with 6 bases separating them. Germline assignment: CDR1 SGHTS and CDR2 YDEGEE.

Note on this clone: Other DNA sequences in the same sample also yield this CDR3. The chain joins TRBV18 to TRBJ2-1, with D possibly TRBD2 on 6 matching bases. Trimming shortened V by 2 bases and J by 3 bases, and 8 bases separated the two germline ends. This CDR3 is built from 14 residues. Germline CDR1 KGHSH, CDR2 LQKENI. In DNA, the CDR3 is TGTGCCAGCTCACCAGCGGGAAGCTACAATGAGCAGTTCTTC. This encodes CASSPAGSYNEQFF.

The gene calls are TRBV7-8 and TRBJ2-3; 8 nucleotides align to TRBD2. Germline assignment: CDR1 SGHVS and CDR2 FQNEAQ. Germline trimming cut 1 base from V and 7 bases from J; bases unmatched to any gene: 10. This CDR3 has 16 amino acids. The CDR3 protein is CASSLESGGQGYTQYF. The CDR3 region has the DNA TGTGCCAGCAGCTTAGAGTCGGGAGGGCAGGGGTATACGCAGTATTTT.

This clone came up once. The J gene is TRBJ1-4, the V gene TRBV5-1; no reliable D call. V gave up 1 base and J gave up 0 bases, with 4 bases separating them. Germline V gives CDR1 SGHRS, CDR2 YFSETQ. The CDR3 covers 14 residues. In DNA, the CDR3 is TGCGCCAGCAGCTTGATCCCAACTAATGAAAAACTGTTTTTT. It is translated as CASSLIPTNEKLFF. Together with reference TRBV5-1 and TRBJ1-4, the CDR3 gives the full variable domain: KAGVTQTPRYLIKTRGQQVTLSCSPISGHRSVSWYQQTPGQGLQFLFEYFSETQRNKGNFPGRFSGRQFSNSRSEMNVSTLELGDSALYLCASSLIPTNEKLFFGSGTQLSVL.

The V gene is TRBV7-8, the J gene TRBJ2-7, with TRBD1 identical over 9 bases. CDR3 length: 16 amino acids. The germline V gene encodes CDR1 SGHVS and CDR2 FQNEAQ. Unmatched junction bases numbered 8, after V lost 3 bases and J lost 2 bases. This chain's CDR3 is CASSLAPGQGTYEQYF. CDR3 sequence (DNA): TGTGCCAGCAGCTTGGCCCCGGGACAGGGAACCTACGAGCAGTACTTC.

V and J are TRBV25-1 and TRBJ1-2, with D possibly TRBD1 on 5 matching bases. Germline V gives CDR1 MGHDK, CDR2 SYGVNS. The CDR3 has 14 amino acids. With 3 bases removed from V and 5 bases from J, the gap between germline ends came to 13 bases. CDR3 nucleotides: TGTGCCAGCAGTGATAGAGGGACGGTTTATGGCTACACCTTC. Amino acid sequence: CASSDRGTVYGYTF.

The chain joins TRBV28 to TRBJ2-1; D might be TRBD2 (5 bases). Germline V gene data show CDR1 as MDHEN and CDR2 as SYDVKM. This CDR3 region has 14 residues. Between the trimmed V and J ends, which lost 8 bases and 7 bases, there was a span of 18 bases. In DNA form, the CDR3 reads TGTGCCAGCGGAAGGGCGGGCATCGGGAATGAGCAGTTCTTC. Its translation is CASGRAGIGNEQFF. The full variable domain, its missing parts supplied by reference TRBV28 and TRBJ2-1, is DVKVTQSSRYLVKRTGEKVFLECVQDMDHENMFWYRQDPGLGLRLIYFSYDVKMKEKGDIPEGYSVSREKKERFSLILESASTNQTSMYLCASGRAGIGNEQFFGPGTRLTVL.

With respect to this clone: In the same sample, other DNA sequences code for this CDR3. The rearrangement joins TRBV11-3 to TRBJ2-5; maybe TRBD1 (6 bases). V was pared by 8 bases and J by 5 bases, with 9 bases between. CDR3 length: 11 residues. Germline CDR1 SGHNT, CDR2 YENEEA. The CDR3 DNA reads TGTGCCAGCTCCCAGGGGGAGACCCAGTACTTC. It codes for CASSQGETQYF.

This chain links TRBV18 with TRBJ1-5; 8 bases line up with TRBD1. Trimming took 6 bases from V and 3 from J; bases not matched to a gene: 7. CDR1 is KGHSH and CDR2 is LQKENI in the germline V gene. The CDR3 length is 15 residues. This CDR3 is CASSMGTGSNQPQHF. DNA for the CDR3: TGTGCCAGCTCGATGGGGACAGGTTCCAATCAGCCCCAGCATTTT.

The rearrangement uses TRBV10-3 and TRBJ2-7, with D perhaps matching TRBD2 (6 bases). The CDR3 is 16 residues long. Germline V gene data show CDR1 as ENHRY and CDR2 as SYGVKD. V was clipped by 0 bases and J by 6 bases, with 18 bases between them. The CDR3 here is CAISESGRRGVGEQYF. CDR3 coding DNA: TGTGCCATCAGTGAGTCAGGTAGGCGGGGAGTGGGCGAGCAGTACTTC.

This chain joins TRBV10-3 and TRBJ2-7, with unresolved D. There are 12 residues in the CDR3. Germline values: CDR1 ENHRY, CDR2 SYGVKD. Between the trimmed V and J ends, which lost 4 bases and 3 bases, there was a span of 7 bases. In nucleotides, the CDR3 is TGTGCCATCAGTGGGGTCGACTACGAGCAGTACTTC. Translating gives CAISGVDYEQYF.

A remark on this clone: Other DNA sequences in the same sample also yield this CDR3. The chain combines TRBV18 with TRBJ2-1; TRBD2 aligns across 14 bases. The V and J ends lost 3 bases and 0 bases, in that order; junction bases with no gene match: 1. The CDR3 runs 17 residues. Germline CDR1 reads KGHSH; CDR2 reads LQKENI. In nucleotides, the CDR3 is TGTGCCAGCTCACCGGGACTAGCGGGAGACTCCTACAATGAGCAGTTCTTC. This codes for CASSPGLAGDSYNEQFF.

This sequence joins TRBV9 and TRBJ2-1; D gene ambiguous. The CDR3 contains 12 residues. Germline V gene sequence: CDR1 SGDLS, CDR2 YYNGEE. Deletions cut 4 bases from V and 4 bases from J, with 6 bases between. CDR3 nucleotide sequence: TGTGCCAGCAGCTCACAATACAATGAGCAGTTCTTC. Translating it yields CASSSQYNEQFF.

The CDR3 loop reads CASSFPDGYTDTQYF. For the CDR3, the DNA is TGTGCCAGCAGCTTCCCGGACGGGTACACAGATACGCAGTATTTT. The chain is built from TRBV5-4 and TRBJ2-3; the D is unclear. In germline, CDR1 is SGHNT, CDR2 YYREEE (reference sequence). CDR3 length: 15 amino acids. V lost 2 bases, J lost 2 bases, and 12 bases lay in between.

Comment on this clone: The junction departs from the called germline gene at one end, perhaps through a read error. The chain has TRBV7-7 and TRBJ2-1, with D unclear. Per germline, CDR1 SSHAT and CDR2 FNYEAQ (reference sequence). The CDR3 extends over 15 amino acids. The CDR3 coding sequence is TGTGCTAGCAGCTTAGGCTACCTACCGTTGGATGAGCAGTTCTTC. As protein: CASSLGYLPLDEQFF.

This chain joins TRBV5-4 and TRBJ2-7; TRBD2 agrees at 8 bases. V lost 3 bases to trimming and J lost 4 bases; unmatched junction nucleotides: 12. Germline values: CDR1 SGHNT, CDR2 YYREEE (reference sequence). The CDR3 runs 16 residues. CDR3 coding DNA: TGTGCCAGCAGCTCCGTCCCGGGACTAGGAGGGTACGAGCAGTACTTC. This codes for CASSSVPGLGGYEQYF.

This chain connects TRBV11-2 to TRBJ2-7; 9 bases are a match to TRBD1. CDR1 is SGHAT and CDR2 is FQNNGV in the germline V gene. The CDR3 is 16 residues long. After removal of 0 bases from V and 3 bases from J, the junction contained 6 bases not matched to a gene. As DNA, the CDR3 is TGTGCCAGCAGCTTAGATTGGGGACAGGGCAGCTACGAGCAGTACTTC. Protein product: CASSLDWGQGSYEQYF.

V and J are TRBV7-9 and TRBJ1-3; D gene uncertain. The CDR3 extends over 17 amino acids. Germline V gives CDR1 SEHNR, CDR2 FQNEAQ (reference sequence). V lost 3 bases to trimming and J lost 4 bases, with 19 bases between them. CDR3 region: CASSLFLSVGVGNTIYF. CDR3 bases: TGTGCCAGCAGCTTGTTCCTCTCAGTGGGAGTCGGAAACACCATATATTTT.

This chain uses TRBV15 with TRBJ2-4, with D perhaps assigned TRBD1 or TRBD2 (5 bases each). V lost 2 bases and J lost 3, with 17 bases in between. Germline lookup yields CDR1 LNHNV and CDR2 YYDKDF (reference sequence). This CDR3 has 17 residues. In DNA form, the CDR3 reads TGTGCCACCAGCAGACCTGGGATGCTTGGGGGCAAAAACATTCAGTACTTC. Amino acid sequence: CATSRPGMLGGKNIQYF.

This clone was detected only once. Other DNA sequences in the same sample also yield this CDR3. The CDR3: CASSFSGTAYEQYF. CDR3 coding DNA: TGCGCCAGCAGCTTTAGCGGAACTGCCTACGAGCAGTACTTC. The gene calls are TRBV5-1 and TRBJ2-7; D might be TRBD2 (6 bases). Trimming took 2 bases from V and 2 from J, leaving 11 bases between them. Germline loops: CDR1 SGHRS, CDR2 YFSETQ. CDR3 size: 14 residues.

This clone was observed once. This rearrangement joins TRBV4-2 to TRBJ1-1; D is ambiguous. V gave up 3 bases and J gave up 1 base, with 12 bases separating them. The length of the CDR3 is 15 residues. Germline V lookup: CDR1 LGHNA, CDR2 YNFKEQ. The CDR3 sequence: CASSQLIVGNTEAFF. The DNA of the CDR3 is TGTGCCAGCAGCCAGCTAATCGTCGGGAACACTGAAGCTTTCTTT.